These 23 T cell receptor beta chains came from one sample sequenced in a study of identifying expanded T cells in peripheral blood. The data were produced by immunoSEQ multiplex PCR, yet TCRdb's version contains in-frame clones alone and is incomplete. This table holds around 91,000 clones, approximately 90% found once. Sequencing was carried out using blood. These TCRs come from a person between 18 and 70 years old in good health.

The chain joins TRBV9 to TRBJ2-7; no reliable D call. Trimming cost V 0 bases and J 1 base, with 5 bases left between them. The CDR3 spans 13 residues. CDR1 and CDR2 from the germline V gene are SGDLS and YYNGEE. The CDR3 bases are TGTGCCAGCAGCGTAGGCCCGTCCTACGAGCAGTACTTC. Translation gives CASSVGPSYEQYF.

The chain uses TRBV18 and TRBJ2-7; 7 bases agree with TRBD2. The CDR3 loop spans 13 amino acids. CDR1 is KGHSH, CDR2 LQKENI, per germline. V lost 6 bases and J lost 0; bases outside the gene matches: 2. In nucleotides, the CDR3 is TGTGCCAGCTCGGGGGGGACCTCCTACGAGCAGTACTTC. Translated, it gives CASSGGTSYEQYF.

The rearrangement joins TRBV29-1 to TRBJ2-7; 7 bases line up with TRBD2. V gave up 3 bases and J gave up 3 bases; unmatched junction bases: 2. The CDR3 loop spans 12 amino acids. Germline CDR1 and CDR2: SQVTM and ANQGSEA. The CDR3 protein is CSVEGLRYEQYF. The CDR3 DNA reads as TGCAGCGTTGAGGGACTACGCTACGAGCAGTACTTC.

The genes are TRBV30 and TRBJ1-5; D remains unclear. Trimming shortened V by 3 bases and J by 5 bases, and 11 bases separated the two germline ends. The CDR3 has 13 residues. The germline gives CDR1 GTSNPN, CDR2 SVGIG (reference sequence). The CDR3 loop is CAWSPSRDQPQHF. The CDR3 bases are TGTGCCTGGAGCCCGAGCCGAGATCAGCCCCAGCATTTT.

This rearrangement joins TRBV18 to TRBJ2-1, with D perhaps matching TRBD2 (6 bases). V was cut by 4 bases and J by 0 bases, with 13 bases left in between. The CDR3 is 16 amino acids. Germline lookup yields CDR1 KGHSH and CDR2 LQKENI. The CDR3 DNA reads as TGTGCCAGCTCACGAGGAGCGGGCATCTCCTACAATGAGCAGTTCTTC. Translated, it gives CASSRGAGISYNEQFF.

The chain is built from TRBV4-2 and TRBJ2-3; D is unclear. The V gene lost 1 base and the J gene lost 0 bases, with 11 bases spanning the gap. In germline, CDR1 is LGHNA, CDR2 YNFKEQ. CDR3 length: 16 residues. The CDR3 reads CASSQGSRGSTDTQYF. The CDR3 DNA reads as TGTGCCAGCAGCCAAGGCTCGAGAGGAAGCACAGATACGCAGTATTTT.

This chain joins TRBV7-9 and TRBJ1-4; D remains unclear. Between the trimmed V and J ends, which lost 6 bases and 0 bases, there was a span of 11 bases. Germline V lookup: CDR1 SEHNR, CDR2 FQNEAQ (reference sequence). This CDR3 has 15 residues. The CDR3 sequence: CASSLFGATNEKLFF. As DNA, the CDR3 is TGTGCCAGCAGTCTATTCGGGGCAACTAATGAAAAACTGTTTTTT.

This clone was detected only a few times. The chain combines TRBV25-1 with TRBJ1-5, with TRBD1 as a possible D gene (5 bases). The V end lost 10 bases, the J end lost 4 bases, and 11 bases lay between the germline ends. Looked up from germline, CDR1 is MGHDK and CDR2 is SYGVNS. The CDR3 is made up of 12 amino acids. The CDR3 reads CATLQENQPQHF. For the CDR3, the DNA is TGTGCCACGTTACAGGAGAATCAGCCCCAGCATTTT.

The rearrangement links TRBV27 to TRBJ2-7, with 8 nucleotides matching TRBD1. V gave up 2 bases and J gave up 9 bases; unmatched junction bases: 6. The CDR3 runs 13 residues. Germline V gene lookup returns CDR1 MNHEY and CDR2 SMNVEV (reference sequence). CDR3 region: CASSLQDRDRQYF. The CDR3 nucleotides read TGTGCCAGCAGTTTACAGGACAGGGATCGGCAGTACTTC.

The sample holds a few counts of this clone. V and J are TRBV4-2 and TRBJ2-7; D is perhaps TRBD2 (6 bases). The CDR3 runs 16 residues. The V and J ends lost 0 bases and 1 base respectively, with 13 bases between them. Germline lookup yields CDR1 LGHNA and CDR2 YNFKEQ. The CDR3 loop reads CASSQDPGTASYEQYF. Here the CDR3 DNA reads TGTGCCAGCAGCCAAGATCCAGGGACTGCGTCCTACGAGCAGTACTTC.

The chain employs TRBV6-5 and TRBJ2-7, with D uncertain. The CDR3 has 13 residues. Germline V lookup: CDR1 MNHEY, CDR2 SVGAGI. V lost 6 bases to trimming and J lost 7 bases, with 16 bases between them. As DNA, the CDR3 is TGTGCCAGCAGCCCTACGGAAACTCGGGAGCAGTACTTC. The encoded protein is CASSPTETREQYF.

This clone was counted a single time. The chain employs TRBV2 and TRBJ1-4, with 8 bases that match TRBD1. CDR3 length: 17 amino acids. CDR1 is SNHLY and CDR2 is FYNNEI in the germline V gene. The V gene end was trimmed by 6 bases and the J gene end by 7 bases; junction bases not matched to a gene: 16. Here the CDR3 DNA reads TGTGCCAGCAGCCTACTTTCCTGGACAGGGTTATTTGAAAAACTGTTTTTT. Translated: CASSLLSWTGLFEKLFF.

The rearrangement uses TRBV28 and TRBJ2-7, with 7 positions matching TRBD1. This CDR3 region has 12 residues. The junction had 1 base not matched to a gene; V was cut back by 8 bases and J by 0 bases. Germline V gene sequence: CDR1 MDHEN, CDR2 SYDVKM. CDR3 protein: CASGTVSYEQYF. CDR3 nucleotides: TGTGCCAGCGGGACAGTCTCCTACGAGCAGTACTTC. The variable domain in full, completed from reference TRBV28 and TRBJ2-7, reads DVKVTQSSRYLVKRTGEKVFLECVQDMDHENMFWYRQDPGLGLRLIYFSYDVKMKEKGDIPEGYSVSREKKERFSLILESASTNQTSMYLCASGTVSYEQYFGPGTRLTVT.

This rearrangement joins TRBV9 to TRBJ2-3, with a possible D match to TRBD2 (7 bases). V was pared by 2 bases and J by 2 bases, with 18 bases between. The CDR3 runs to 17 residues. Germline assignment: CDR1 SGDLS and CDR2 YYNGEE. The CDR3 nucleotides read TGTGCCAGCAGCGTGAAGGGAGGGGGAGGGCACACAGATACGCAGTATTTT. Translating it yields CASSVKGGGGHTDTQYF.

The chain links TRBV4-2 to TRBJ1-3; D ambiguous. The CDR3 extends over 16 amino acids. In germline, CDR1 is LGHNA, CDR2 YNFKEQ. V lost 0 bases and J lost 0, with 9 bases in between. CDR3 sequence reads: CASSQDNRPSGNTIYF. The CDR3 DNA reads TGTGCCAGCAGCCAAGATAACAGACCCTCTGGAAACACCATATATTTT.

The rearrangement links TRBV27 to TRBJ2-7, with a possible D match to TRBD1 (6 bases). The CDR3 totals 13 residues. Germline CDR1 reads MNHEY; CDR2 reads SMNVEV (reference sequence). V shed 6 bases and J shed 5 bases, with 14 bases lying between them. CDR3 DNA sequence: TGTGCCAGCAGCTTTACAGGGTGGCACGAGCAGTACTTC. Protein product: CASSFTGWHEQYF.

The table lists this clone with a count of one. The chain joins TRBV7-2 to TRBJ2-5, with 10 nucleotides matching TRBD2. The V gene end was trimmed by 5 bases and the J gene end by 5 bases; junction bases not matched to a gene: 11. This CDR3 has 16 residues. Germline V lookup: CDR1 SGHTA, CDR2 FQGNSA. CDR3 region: CASSPGLASPAETQYF. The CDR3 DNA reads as TGTGCCAGCAGCCCGGGACTAGCGTCTCCTGCGGAGACCCAGTACTTC.

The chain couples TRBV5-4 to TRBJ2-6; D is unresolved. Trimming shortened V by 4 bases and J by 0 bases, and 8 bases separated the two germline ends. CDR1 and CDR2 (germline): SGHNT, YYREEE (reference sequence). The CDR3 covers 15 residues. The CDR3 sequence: CASSLVVSGANVLTF. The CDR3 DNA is TGTGCCAGCAGCCTGGTCGTCTCTGGGGCCAACGTCCTGACTTTC.

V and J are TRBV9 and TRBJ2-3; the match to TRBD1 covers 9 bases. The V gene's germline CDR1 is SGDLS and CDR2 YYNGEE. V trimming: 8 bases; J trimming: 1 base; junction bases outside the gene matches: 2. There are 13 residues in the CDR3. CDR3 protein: CASRDRGTDTQYF. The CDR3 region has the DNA TGTGCCAGTCGGGACAGGGGCACAGATACGCAGTATTTT. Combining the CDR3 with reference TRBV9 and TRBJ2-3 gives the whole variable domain DSGVTQTPKHLITATGQRVTLRCSPRSGDLSVYWYQQSLDQGLQFLIQYYNGEERAKGNILERFSAQQFPDLHSELNLSSLELGDSALYFCASRDRGTDTQYFGPGTRLTVL.

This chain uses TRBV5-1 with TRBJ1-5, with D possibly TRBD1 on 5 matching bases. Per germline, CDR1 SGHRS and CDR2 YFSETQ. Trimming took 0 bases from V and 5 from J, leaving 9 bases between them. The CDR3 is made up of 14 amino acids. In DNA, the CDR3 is TGCGCCAGCAGCTTGGTCACAGGAGATCAGCCCCAGCATTTT. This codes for CASSLVTGDQPQHF.

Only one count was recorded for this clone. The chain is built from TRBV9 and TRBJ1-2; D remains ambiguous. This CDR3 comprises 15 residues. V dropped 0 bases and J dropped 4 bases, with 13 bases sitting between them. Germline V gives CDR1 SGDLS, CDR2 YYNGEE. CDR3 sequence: CASSVVSSASYGYTF. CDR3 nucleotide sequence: TGTGCCAGCAGCGTAGTTTCGTCAGCCAGCTATGGCTACACCTTC.

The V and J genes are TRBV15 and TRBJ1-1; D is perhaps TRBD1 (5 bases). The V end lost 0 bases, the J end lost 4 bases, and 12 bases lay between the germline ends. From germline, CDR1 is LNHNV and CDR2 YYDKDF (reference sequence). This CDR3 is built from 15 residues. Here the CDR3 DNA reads TGTGCCACCAGCAGAGATGCGCAGGGCGGCACTGAAGCTTTCTTT. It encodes CATSRDAQGGTEAFF.

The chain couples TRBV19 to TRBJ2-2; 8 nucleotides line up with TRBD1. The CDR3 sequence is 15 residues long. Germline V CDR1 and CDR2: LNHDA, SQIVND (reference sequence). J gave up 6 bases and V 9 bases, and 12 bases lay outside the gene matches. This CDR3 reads CASTPLDRDAGELFF. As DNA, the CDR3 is TGTGCCAGCACCCCATTGGACAGGGACGCCGGGGAGCTGTTTTTT.